These 18 T cell receptor beta chains originate from one sample sequenced in a study of cytomegalovirus exposure and HLA in healthy donors. PCR amplification relied on 60 Vbeta primers (plus 13 Jbeta primers). The repertoire was sequenced with immunoSEQ multiplex PCR; TCRdb's copy has only in-frame clones and lacks some. Seen here are around 150,000 clones, approximately 83% observed once, and the top ten hold around 3.1%. The specimen was PBMCs. The receptors here all came from a man aged 40-49 years in good health and CMV-seronegative.

This chain joins TRBV30 and TRBJ1-1, with D possibly matching TRBD1 (6 bases). CDR1 GTSNPN and CDR2 SVGIG come from the germline V gene (reference sequence). This CDR3 is built from 12 residues. The V and J ends lost 4 bases and 8 bases respectively, with 14 bases between them. CDR3 in amino acids: CAWTRGAPEAFF. CDR3 coding DNA: TGTGCCTGGACGCGGGGGGCCCCCGAAGCTTTCTTT.

The chain combines TRBV5-1 with TRBJ2-7, with TRBD1 as a possible D gene (5 bases). This CDR3 spans 14 amino acids. V shed 2 bases and J shed 4 bases, with 13 bases lying between them. Germline CDR1 SGHRS, CDR2 YFSETQ. This chain's CDR3 is CASSFGQLAYEQYF. The CDR3 DNA reads as TGCGCCAGCAGCTTCGGACAACTGGCGTACGAGCAGTACTTC. Full variable domain (missing parts from reference TRBV5-1 and TRBJ2-7): KAGVTQTPRYLIKTRGQQVTLSCSPISGHRSVSWYQQTPGQGLQFLFEYFSETQRNKGNFPGRFSGRQFSNSRSEMNVSTLELGDSALYLCASSFGQLAYEQYFGPGTRLTVT.

The chain joins TRBV4-1 to TRBJ1-5, with 9 bases matching TRBD1. The CDR3 runs to 15 residues. V was clipped by 5 bases and J by 3 bases; unmatched bases: 5. Germline V CDR1 and CDR2: MGHRA, YSYEKL. As DNA, the CDR3 is TGCGCCAGCAGCACTTGGGACAGGGACAATCAGCCCCAGCATTTT. Its translation is CASSTWDRDNQPQHF.

This clone was seen a few times. The chain combines TRBV5-1 with TRBJ1-1, with TRBD1 as a possible D gene (6 bases). Trimming left V 4 bases short and J 0 bases short, with 10 bases between. Germline V gene data show CDR1 as SGHRS and CDR2 as YFSETQ. This CDR3 contains 14 residues. CDR3 protein: CASSQDSLNTEAFF. The CDR3 DNA is TGCGCCAGCAGCCAGGACAGCCTGAACACTGAAGCTTTCTTT.

Here the CDR3 reads CASPGQDNYGYTF. The CDR3 DNA sequence: TGTGCCTCCCCAGGGCAGGATAACTATGGCTACACCTTC. The chain carries TRBV30 and TRBJ1-2; possibly TRBD1 for D (5 bases). The CDR3 is 13 residues long. Between the trimmed V and J ends, which lost 7 bases and 1 base, there was a span of 13 bases. The V gene's germline CDR1 is GTSNPN and CDR2 SVGIG (reference sequence). The entire variable domain, with the rest obtained from reference TRBV30 and TRBJ1-2, is as follows: SQTIHQWPATLVQPVGSPLSLECTVEGTSNPNLYWYRQAAGRGLQLLFYSVGIGQISSEVPQNLSASRPQDRQFILSSKKLLLSDSGFYLCASPGQDNYGYTFGSGTRLTVV.

The V and J genes are TRBV7-2 and TRBJ2-7, with D possibly TRBD1 on 5 matching bases. Germline CDR1 and CDR2: SGHTA and FQGNSA. The CDR3 sequence is 11 residues long. Trimming took 7 bases from V and 9 from J, leaving 13 bases between them. The CDR3, as DNA: TGTGCCAGCACCCTAGGGGCGAGGCAGTACTTC. Protein: CASTLGARQYF.

This chain links TRBV27 with TRBJ1-5; D perhaps matches TRBD1 (6 bases). This CDR3 comprises 13 residues. Trimming shortened V by 5 bases and J by 4 bases, and 9 bases separated the two germline ends. From germline, CDR1 is MNHEY and CDR2 SMNVEV (reference sequence). The CDR3 DNA reads as TGTGCCAGCAGTAGACAGGTTAATCAGCCCCAGCATTTT. This codes for CASSRQVNQPQHF.

V and J are TRBV19 and TRBJ2-7; a weak D match, TRBD2 (5 bases). The germline V gene encodes CDR1 LNHDA and CDR2 SQIVND (reference sequence). The CDR3 consists of 15 residues. Deletions cut 3 bases from V and 4 bases from J, with 16 bases between. The CDR3 DNA follows: TGTGCCAGTAGTATCGTGGGAGCAGTCATGTACGAGCAGTACTTC. It encodes CASSIVGAVMYEQYF.

The V call is TRBV6-5, the J call TRBJ2-7; a weak D match, TRBD1 (6 bases). V shed 5 bases and J shed 5 bases, with 16 bases lying between them. Germline V CDR1 and CDR2: MNHEY, SVGAGI. The CDR3 runs to 14 residues. This CDR3 is CASSPGDRYHEQYF. CDR3 nucleotide sequence: TGTGCCAGCAGTCCAGGAGACAGGTACCACGAGCAGTACTTC.

The J gene is TRBJ1-1, the V gene TRBV7-6, with 9 bases aligning to TRBD1. Losses at the gene ends were 5 bases for V and 4 bases for J; bases not matched to a gene: 8. This CDR3 is built from 15 residues. Germline assignment: CDR1 SGHVS and CDR2 FNYEAQ. Here the CDR3 reads CASSADRGWSTEAFF. CDR3 nucleotide sequence: TGTGCCAGCAGCGCCGACAGGGGGTGGTCCACTGAAGCTTTCTTT.

This clone is a singleton in its sample. The rearrangement joins TRBV30 to TRBJ2-1; a weak D match, TRBD2 (5 bases). Trimming took 1 base from V and 8 from J, leaving 12 bases between them. Germline V lookup: CDR1 GTSNPN, CDR2 SVGIG (reference sequence). The CDR3 is 13 amino acids. CDR3 DNA sequence: TGTGCCTGGAGTGAACCGCGAGGGCATGAGCAGTTCTTC. Its translation: CAWSEPRGHEQFF.

This clone was observed a handful of times. This chain uses TRBV30 with TRBJ1-3; D perhaps matches TRBD1 (5 bases). V was pared by 0 bases and J by 3 bases, with 9 bases between. The CDR3 has 14 residues. Germline loops: CDR1 GTSNPN, CDR2 SVGIG (reference sequence). The CDR3 loop reads CAWSVGGDGNTIYF. CDR3 sequence (DNA): TGTGCCTGGAGTGTAGGAGGGGATGGAAACACCATATATTTT.

This rearrangement joins TRBV5-8 to TRBJ1-5; no clear D gene. V was cut by 2 bases and J by 0 bases, with 9 bases left in between. Germline V gives CDR1 SGHTS, CDR2 YDEGEE. The CDR3 spans 15 residues. This CDR3 reads CASSFHLYSNQPQHF. For the CDR3, the DNA is TGTGCCAGCAGCTTTCACTTATATAGCAATCAGCCCCAGCATTTT.

The chain combines TRBV27 with TRBJ2-7, with D possibly being TRBD1 (7 bases). The V gene's germline CDR1 is MNHEY and CDR2 SMNVEV (reference sequence). This CDR3 contains 16 residues. V shed 6 bases and J shed 9 bases, with 27 bases lying between them. The CDR3: CASSLSGTVGRSVQYF. CDR3 sequence (DNA): TGTGCCAGCAGCCTCTCCGGGACAGTTGGGAGGAGTGTGCAGTACTTC.

J is TRBJ2-5 and V is TRBV7-2, with TRBD1 matching over 7 bases. This CDR3 region has 15 residues. V shed 5 bases, J shed 5 bases, and the junction held 11 bases outside the gene matches. Germline V CDR1 and CDR2: SGHTA, FQGNSA. The CDR3 nucleotides are TGTGCCAGCAGCCCATTGAGGTCCAGGGGGGAGACCCAGTACTTC. As protein: CASSPLRSRGETQYF.

This rearrangement joins TRBV18 to TRBJ2-7; TRBD1 might be the D (6 bases). The ends were cut back, 3 bases at V and 2 bases at J, with 11 bases in the middle. This CDR3 has 14 residues. Germline V CDR1 and CDR2: KGHSH, LQKENI. CDR3 DNA: TGTGCCAGCTCACCCCCGGGACACCCCTACGAGCAGTACTTC. Translated, it gives CASSPPGHPYEQYF.

This clone was recorded only once. The V call is TRBV28, the J call TRBJ1-1; the D is unclear. V was shortened by 6 bases and J by 9 bases, with 23 bases between the two germline ends. The CDR3 is 15 residues long. CDR1 is MDHEN, CDR2 SYDVKM, per germline. The CDR3 coding sequence is TGTGCCAGCAGCCTACCCCTAACGTCGGGAAGAAAAGCTTTCTTT. It codes for CASSLPLTSGRKAFF.

This chain uses TRBV6-1 with TRBJ1-1, with 7 bases fitting TRBD1. V was clipped by 8 bases and J by 1 base; unmatched bases: 10. Per the germline V gene, CDR1 is MNHNS and CDR2 is SASEGT. The CDR3 is made up of 15 amino acids. The DNA for the CDR3 is TGTGCCAGCCTTCCCGGACAGGAGACGAACACTGAAGCTTTCTTT. Translating it yields CASLPGQETNTEAFF.